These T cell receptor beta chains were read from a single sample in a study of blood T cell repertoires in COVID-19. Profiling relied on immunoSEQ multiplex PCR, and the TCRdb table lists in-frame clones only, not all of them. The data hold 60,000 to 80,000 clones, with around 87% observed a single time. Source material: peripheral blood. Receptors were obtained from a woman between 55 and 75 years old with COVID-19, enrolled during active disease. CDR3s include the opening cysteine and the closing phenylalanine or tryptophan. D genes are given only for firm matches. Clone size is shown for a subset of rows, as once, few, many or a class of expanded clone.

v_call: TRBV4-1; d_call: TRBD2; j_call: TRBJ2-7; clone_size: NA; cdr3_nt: TGCGCCAGCAGCCAGGGACCACTAGCGGGAGGGGGGGAGCAGTACTTC; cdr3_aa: CASSQGPLAGGGEQYF
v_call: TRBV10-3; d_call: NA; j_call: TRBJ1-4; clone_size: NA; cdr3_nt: TGTGCCATCAGTGGGACAGAGAGTGAAAAACTGTTTTTT; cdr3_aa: CAISGTESEKLFF
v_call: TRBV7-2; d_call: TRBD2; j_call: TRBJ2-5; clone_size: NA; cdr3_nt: TGTGCCAGCAGCGCCTCTAGCGGGAGGGGTGAGACCCAGTACTTC; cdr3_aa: CASSASSGRGETQYF
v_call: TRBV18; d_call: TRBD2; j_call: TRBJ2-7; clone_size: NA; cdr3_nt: TGTGCCAGCTCACCACCCGGGACTAGCTACGAGCAGTACTTC; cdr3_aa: CASSPPGTSYEQYF
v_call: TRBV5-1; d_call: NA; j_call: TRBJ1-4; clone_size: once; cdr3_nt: TGCGCCAGCACCGGGGGACCTAATGAAAAACTGTTTTTT; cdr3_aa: CASTGGPNEKLFF
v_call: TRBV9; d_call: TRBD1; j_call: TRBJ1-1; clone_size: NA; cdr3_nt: TGTGCCAGCAGCGTAGGGACAGGTTTTATCACTGAAGCTTTCTTT; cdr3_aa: CASSVGTGFITEAFF
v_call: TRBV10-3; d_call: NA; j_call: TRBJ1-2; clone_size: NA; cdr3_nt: TGTGCCATCAGTGAGACAGGGCCTAACTATGGCTACACCTTC; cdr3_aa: CAISETGPNYGYTF
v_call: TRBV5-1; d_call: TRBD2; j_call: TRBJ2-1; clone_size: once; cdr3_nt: TGCGCCAGCAGCTTGAGACTAGCGGGTGATAGTGAGCAGTTCTTC; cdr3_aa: CASSLRLAGDSEQFF
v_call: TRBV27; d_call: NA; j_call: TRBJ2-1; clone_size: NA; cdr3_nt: TGTGCCAGCAGTCCACGGGAGTGGGTCTACAATGAGCAGTTCTTC; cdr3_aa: CASSPREWVYNEQFF
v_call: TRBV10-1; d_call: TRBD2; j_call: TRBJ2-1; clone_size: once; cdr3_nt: TGCGCCAGCAGTCATGGGACTAGCGACAATGAGCAGTTCTTC; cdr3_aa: CASSHGTSDNEQFF
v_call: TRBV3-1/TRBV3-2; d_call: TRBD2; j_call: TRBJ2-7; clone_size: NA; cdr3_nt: TGTGCCAGCAGCCAAGACTTACTAGCGCTTTCCTACGAGCAGTACTTC; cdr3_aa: CASSQDLLALSYEQYF
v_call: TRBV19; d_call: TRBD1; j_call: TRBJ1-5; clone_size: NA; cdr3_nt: TGTGCCAGTACCCCCACTACGGGGACAGGGACTCATCAGCCCCAGCATTTT; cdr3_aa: CASTPTTGTGTHQPQHF
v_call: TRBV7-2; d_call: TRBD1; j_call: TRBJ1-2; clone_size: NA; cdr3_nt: TGTGCCAGCAGCAATCCGACAGGGCTCGGCTACACCTTC; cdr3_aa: CASSNPTGLGYTF
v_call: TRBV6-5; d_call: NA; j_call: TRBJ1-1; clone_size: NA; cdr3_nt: TGTGCCAGCAGTTACGCCTCCCTGGGACATCTTACTGAAGCTTTCTTT; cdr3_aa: CASSYASLGHLTEAFF
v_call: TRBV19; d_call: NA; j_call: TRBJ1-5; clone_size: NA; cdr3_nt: TGTGCAAGTAGGGGGGGAGTAAGCAATCAGCCCCAGCATTTT; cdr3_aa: CASRGGVSNQPQHF
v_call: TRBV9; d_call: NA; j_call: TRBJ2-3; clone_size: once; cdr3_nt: TGTGCCAGCAGCGGACTTCCGGTACTTTCCACAGATACGCAGTATTTT; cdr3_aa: CASSGLPVLSTDTQYF
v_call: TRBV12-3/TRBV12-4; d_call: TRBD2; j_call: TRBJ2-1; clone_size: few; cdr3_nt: TGTGCCAGCAGTCCCTCTAGCGGGGAGCAGTTCTTC; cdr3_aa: CASSPSSGEQFF
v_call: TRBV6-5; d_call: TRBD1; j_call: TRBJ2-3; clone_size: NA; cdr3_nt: TGTGCCACCCTGGGACAGGGGGCAAAGGCAGATACGCAGTATTTT; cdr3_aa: CATLGQGAKADTQYF
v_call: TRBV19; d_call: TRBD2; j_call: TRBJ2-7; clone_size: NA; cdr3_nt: TGTGCCAGTAAGGGTGGGACTAGCGACGAGCAGTACTTC; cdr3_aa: CASKGGTSDEQYF
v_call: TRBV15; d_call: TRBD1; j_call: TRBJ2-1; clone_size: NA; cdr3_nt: TGTGCCACCAGCAAACGGACAGGGTCGTACAATGAGCAGTTCTTC; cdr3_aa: CATSKRTGSYNEQFF
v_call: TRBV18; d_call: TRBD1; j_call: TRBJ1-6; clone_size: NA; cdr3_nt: TGTGCCAGCTCACTGAGGTTCAGGGGGGAAAGAAATTCACCCCTCCACTTT; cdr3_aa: CASSLRFRGERNSPLHF
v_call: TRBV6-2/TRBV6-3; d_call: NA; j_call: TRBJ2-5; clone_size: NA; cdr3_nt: TGTGCCAGCACCCCCCCTCCAGGGATCGGTAGTGAGACCCAGTACTTC; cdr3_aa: CASTPPPGIGSETQYF
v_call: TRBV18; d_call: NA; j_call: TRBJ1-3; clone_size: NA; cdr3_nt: TGTGCCAGCTCACCAACAGGGATCGGCTCTGGAAACACCATATATTTT; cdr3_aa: CASSPTGIGSGNTIYF
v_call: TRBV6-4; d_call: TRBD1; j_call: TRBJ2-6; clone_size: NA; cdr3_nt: TGTGCCAGCAGTGATTCGACCCGGGACAGGCGCCCGCGGGGGGCCAACGTCCTGACTTTC; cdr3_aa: CASSDSTRDRRPRGANVLTF
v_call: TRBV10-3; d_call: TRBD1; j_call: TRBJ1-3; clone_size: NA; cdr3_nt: TGTGCCATCAGTGGGAGACAGGGGGCCCGCTCTGGAAACACCATATATTTT; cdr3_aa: CAISGRQGARSGNTIYF
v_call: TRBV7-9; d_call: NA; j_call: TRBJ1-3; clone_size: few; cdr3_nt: TGTGCCAGCAGAAGTTCGGACAGCCTCGGAAACACCATATATTTT; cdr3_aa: CASRSSDSLGNTIYF
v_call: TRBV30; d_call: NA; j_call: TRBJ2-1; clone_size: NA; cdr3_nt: TGTGCCTGGAGGGCTACCGGTCTAGCCCTTGAGCAGTTCTTC; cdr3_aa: CAWRATGLALEQFF
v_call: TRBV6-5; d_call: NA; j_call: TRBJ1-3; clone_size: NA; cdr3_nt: TGTGCCAGCAGTCCCGGGGGGGCTGGAAACACCATATATTTT; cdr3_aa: CASSPGGAGNTIYF
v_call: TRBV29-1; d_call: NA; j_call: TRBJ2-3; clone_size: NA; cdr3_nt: TGCAGCGTTGGGGGGCTAGCGGACCACACAGATACGCAGTATTTT; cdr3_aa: CSVGGLADHTDTQYF
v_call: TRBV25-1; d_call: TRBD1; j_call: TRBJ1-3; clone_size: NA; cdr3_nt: TGTGCCAGCAGTGAGACAGGGGGATGGACTGGAAACACCATATATTTT; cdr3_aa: CASSETGGWTGNTIYF
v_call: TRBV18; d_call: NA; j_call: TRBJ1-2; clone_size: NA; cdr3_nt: TGTGCCAGCTCACCGACTCTTCAGGGATCTGACTATGGCTACACCTTC; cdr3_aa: CASSPTLQGSDYGYTF
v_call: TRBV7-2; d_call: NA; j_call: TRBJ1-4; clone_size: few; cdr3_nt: TGTGCCAGCAGTCGACAATCGGAAAAACTGTTTTTT; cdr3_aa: CASSRQSEKLFF
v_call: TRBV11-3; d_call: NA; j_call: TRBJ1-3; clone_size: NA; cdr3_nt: TGTGCCAGCAGCCCAGGGTCTGGAAACACCATATATTTT; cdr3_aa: CASSPGSGNTIYF
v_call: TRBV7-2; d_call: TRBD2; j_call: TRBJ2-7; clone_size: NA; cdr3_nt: TGTGCCAGCAGCGTCGACGGGACTAGCGTTTACGAGCAGTACTTC; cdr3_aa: CASSVDGTSVYEQYF
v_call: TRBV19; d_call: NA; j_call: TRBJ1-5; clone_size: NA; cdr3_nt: TGTGCCAGTAGTAACGGGTGGGTCTGGCCCCAGCATTTT; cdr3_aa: CASSNGWVWPQHF
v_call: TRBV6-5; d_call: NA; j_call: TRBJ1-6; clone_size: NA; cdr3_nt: TGTGCCAGCAGTTTGTTACAGGGAACATATAATTCACCCCTCCACTTT; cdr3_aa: CASSLLQGTYNSPLHF
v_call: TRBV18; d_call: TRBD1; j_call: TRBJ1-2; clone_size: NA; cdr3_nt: TGTGCCAGCTCCCGGGGACAGCCTAACTATGGCTACACCTTC; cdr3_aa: CASSRGQPNYGYTF
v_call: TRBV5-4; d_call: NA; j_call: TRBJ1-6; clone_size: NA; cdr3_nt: TGTGCCAGCAGCCTGGGAGTCGGGAATAATTCACCCCTCCACTTT; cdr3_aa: CASSLGVGNNSPLHF
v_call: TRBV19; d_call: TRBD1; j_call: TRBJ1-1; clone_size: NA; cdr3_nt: TGTGCCAGTAGTATTCTCCCTCGACAGGGTCACACTGAAGCTTTCTTT; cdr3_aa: CASSILPRQGHTEAFF
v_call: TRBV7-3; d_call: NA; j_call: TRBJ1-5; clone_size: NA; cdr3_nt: TGTGCCAGCAGCCAAACAGGGTTAGGCAATCAGCCCCAGCATTTT; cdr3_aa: CASSQTGLGNQPQHF
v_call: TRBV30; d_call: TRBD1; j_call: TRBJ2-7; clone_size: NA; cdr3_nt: TGTGCCTGGACGGCCGGGACAGGGACCTACGAGCAGTACTTC; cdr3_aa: CAWTAGTGTYEQYF
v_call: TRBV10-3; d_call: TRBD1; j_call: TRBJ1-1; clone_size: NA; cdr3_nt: TGTGCCATCAGCCGGGACAGGGGAATGAACACTGAAGCTTTCTTT; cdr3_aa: CAISRDRGMNTEAFF
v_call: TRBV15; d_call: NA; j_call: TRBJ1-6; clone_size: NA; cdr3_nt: TGTGCCACCAGCAGAGATCGCGGTTCCGGGGATTCACCCCTCCACTTT; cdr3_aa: CATSRDRGSGDSPLHF
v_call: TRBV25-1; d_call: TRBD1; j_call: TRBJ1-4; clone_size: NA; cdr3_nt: TGTGCCAGCAGTGACCCTCTCGCGAGGGGGACAGGGGAGCCCCTGTTTTTT; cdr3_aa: CASSDPLARGTGEPLFF
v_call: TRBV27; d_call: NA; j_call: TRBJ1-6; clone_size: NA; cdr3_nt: TGTGCCAGCAGTTCTCAAGATAGGGGCTCCTATAATTCACCCCTCCACTTT; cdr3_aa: CASSSQDRGSYNSPLHF
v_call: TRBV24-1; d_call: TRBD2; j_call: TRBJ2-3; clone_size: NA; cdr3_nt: TGTGCCACCAGTGATGAGTTAGCGGGAGTCCGCACAGATACGCAGTATTTT; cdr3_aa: CATSDELAGVRTDTQYF
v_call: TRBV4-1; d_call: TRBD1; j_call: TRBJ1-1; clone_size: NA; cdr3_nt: TGCGCCAGCAGCCAAGGTCCCACAGGGGCGAGTGAAGCTTTCTTT; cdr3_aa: CASSQGPTGASEAFF
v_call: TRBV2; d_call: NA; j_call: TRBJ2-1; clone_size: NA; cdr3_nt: TGTGCCAGCATGTTACTAGAAACCCCTTACAATGAGCAGTTCTTC; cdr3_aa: CASMLLETPYNEQFF
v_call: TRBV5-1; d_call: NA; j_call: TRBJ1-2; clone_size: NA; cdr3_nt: TGCGCCAGCAGGGGGGCTAATATCTACACCTTC; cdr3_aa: CASRGANIYTF
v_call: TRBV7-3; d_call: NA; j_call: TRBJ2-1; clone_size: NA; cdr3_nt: TGTGCCAGCAGCTTATTGAGTTTGGGGGAGGCTGAGCAGTTCTTC; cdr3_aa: CASSLLSLGEAEQFF
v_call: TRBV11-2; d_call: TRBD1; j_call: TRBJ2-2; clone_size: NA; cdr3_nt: TGTGCCAGCAGCTCGGGACAGGGCAACACCGGGGAGCTGTTTTTT; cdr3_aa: CASSSGQGNTGELFF
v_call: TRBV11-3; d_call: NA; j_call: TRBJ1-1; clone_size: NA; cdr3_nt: TGTGCCAGCAGCCGCCGGGGGAGGGGAGCTTTCTTT; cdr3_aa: CASSRRGRGAFF
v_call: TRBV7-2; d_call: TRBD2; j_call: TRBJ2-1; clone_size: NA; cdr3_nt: TGTGCCAGCAGCTTGACTAGCGGGAGGTCCAATGAGCAGTTCTTC; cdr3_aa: CASSLTSGRSNEQFF
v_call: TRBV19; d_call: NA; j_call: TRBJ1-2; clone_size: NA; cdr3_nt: TGTGCCAGTAGTATTCTCCTGGGGGGGCGTTATGATGGCTACACCTTC; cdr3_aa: CASSILLGGRYDGYTF
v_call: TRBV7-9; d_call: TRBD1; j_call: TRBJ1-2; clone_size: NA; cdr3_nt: TGTGCCAGCAGCCGATGGACAGGGGGCGTAGGCTACACCTTC; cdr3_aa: CASSRWTGGVGYTF
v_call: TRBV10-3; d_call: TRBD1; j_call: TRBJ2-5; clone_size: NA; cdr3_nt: TGTGCCATCAGTCCAGGGACAGGACAAGAGACCCAGTACTTC; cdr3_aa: CAISPGTGQETQYF